This record looks at one T cell receptor (beta chain) sequence and its context. This table comes from immunoSEQ multiplex PCR, and its TCRdb copy is limited to in-frame clones, with some not included. This table has 600,000 to 900,000 clones, 70% to 90% appearing once. This entry belongs to a study of shared T cell receptors in the human thymus. This sample also belongs to another study, concerning human thymus T cells. That study reports: Donation came from healthy Finnish infants having corrective surgery for congenital heart defects.

The specimen sequenced was thymocytes. This TCR was recovered from a girl under two years old with a congenital heart defect.

This chain's CDR3 is CASSPGGGMNTEAFF. CDR3 nucleotides: TGTGCCAGCAGCCCGGGCGGAGGGATGAACACTGAAGCTTTCTTT. The chain couples TRBV14 to TRBJ1-1; D is uncertain. CDR3 length: 15 amino acids. Germline CDR1 and CDR2: SGHDN and FVKESK. Trimming left V 4 bases short and J 0 bases short, with 12 bases between. Full variable domain (rest looked up from reference TRBV14 and TRBJ1-1): EAGVTQFPSHSVIEKGQTVTLRCDPISGHDNLYWYRRVMGKEIKFLLHFVKESKQDESGMPNNRFLAERTGGTYSTLKVQPAELEDSGVYFCASSPGGGMNTEAFFGQGTRLTVV.